This T cell receptor beta chain is from a study of long-term antiretroviral therapy in people with HIV. Runs used v3.0 of the immunoSEQ assay and were done at survey level. The protocol was immunoSEQ multiplex PCR, while the TCRdb copy is restricted to in-frame clones and leaves out a portion. The sample lists 20,000 or so clones; approximately 81% were seen once. Germline loops: CDR1 SEHNR, CDR2 FQNEAQ (reference sequence). V lost 5 bases, J lost 9 bases, and 17 bases lay in between. CDR3 length: 13 residues. This rearrangement joins TRBV7-9 to TRBJ2-7; D unresolved. This sample comprised unsorted PBMCs, obtained 1.9 years after starting antiretroviral therapy. The clonotype comes from a woman aged 50 to 60 with HIV. The CDR3 DNA follows: TGTGCCAGCAGCCCTACGTTGAGTTTGGGGCAGTACTTC. Translated, it gives CASSPTLSLGQYF. Filled out from reference TRBV7-9 and TRBJ2-7, the complete variable domain reads DTGVSQNPRHKITKRGQNVTFRCDPISEHNRLYWYRQTLGQGPEFLTYFQNEAQLEKSRLLSDRFSAERPKGSFSTLEIQRTEQGDSAMYLCASSPTLSLGQYFGPGTRLTVT.